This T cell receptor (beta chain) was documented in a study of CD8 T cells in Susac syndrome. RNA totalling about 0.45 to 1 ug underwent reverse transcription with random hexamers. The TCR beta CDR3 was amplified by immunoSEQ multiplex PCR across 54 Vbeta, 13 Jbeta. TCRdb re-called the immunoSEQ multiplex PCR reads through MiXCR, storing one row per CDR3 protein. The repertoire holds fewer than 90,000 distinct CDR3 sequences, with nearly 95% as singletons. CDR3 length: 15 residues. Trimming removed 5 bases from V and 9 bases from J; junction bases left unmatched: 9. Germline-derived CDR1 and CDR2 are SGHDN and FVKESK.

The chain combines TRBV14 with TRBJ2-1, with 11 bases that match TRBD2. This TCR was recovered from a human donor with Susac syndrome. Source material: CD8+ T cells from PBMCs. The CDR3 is CASSNSGRALGEQFF. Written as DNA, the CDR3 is TGTGCCAGCAGCAATAGCGGGAGGGCCCTCGGTGAGCAGTTCTTC.